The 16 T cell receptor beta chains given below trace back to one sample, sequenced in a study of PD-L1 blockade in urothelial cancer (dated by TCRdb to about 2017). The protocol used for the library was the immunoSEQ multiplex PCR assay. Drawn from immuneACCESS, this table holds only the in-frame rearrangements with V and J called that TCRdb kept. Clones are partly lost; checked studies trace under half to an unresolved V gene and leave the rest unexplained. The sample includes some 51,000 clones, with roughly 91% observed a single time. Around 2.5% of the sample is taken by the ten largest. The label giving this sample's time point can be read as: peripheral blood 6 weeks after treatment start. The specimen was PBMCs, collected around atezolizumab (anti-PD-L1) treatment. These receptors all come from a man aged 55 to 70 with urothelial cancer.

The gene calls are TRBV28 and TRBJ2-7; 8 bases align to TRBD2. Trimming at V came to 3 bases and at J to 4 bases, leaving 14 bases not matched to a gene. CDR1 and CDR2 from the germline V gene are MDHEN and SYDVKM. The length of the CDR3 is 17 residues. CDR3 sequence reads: CASSLSRGGRDQYEQYF. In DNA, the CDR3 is TGTGCCAGCAGTTTGAGTCGGGGGGGCAGGGACCAATACGAGCAGTACTTC.

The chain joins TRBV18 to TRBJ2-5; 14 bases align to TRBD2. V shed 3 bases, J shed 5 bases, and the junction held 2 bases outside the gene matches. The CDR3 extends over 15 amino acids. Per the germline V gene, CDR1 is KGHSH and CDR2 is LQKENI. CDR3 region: CASSPGLAGVETQYF. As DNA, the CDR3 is TGTGCCAGCTCACCGGGACTAGCGGGAGTTGAGACCCAGTACTTC. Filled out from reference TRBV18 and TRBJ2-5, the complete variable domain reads NAGVMQNPRHLVRRRGQEARLRCSPMKGHSHVYWYRQLPEEGLKFMVYLQKENIIDESGMPKERFSAEFPKEGPSILRIQQVVRGDSAAYFCASSPGLAGVETQYFGPGTRLLVL.

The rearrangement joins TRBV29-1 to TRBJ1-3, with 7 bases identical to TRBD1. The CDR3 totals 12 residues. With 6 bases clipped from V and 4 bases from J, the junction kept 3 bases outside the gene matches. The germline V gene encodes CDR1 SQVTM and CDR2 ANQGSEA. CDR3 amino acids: CSVRGPGNTIYF. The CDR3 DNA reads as TGCAGCGTGAGGGGGCCCGGAAACACCATATATTTT.

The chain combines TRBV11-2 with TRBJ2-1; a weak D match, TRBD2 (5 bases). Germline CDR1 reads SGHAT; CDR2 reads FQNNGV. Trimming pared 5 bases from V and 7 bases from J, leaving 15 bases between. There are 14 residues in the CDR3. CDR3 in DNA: TGTGCCAGCAGCGTCAGAGGGCGCATGAATGAGCAGTTCTTC. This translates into CASSVRGRMNEQFF. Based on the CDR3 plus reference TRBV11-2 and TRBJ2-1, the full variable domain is EAGVAQSPRYKIIEKRQSVAFWCNPISGHATLYWYQQILGQGPKLLIQFQNNGVVDDSQLPKDRFSAERLKGVDSTLKIQPAKLEDSAVYLCASSVRGRMNEQFFGPGTRLTVL.

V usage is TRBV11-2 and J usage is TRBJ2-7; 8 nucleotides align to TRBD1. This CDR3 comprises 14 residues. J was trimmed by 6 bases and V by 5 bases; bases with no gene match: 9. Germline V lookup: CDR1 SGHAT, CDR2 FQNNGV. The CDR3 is CASSPTNDRGEQYF. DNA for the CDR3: TGTGCCAGCAGCCCGACAAACGACAGGGGCGAGCAGTACTTC. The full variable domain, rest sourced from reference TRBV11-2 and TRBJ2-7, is EAGVAQSPRYKIIEKRQSVAFWCNPISGHATLYWYQQILGQGPKLLIQFQNNGVVDDSQLPKDRFSAERLKGVDSTLKIQPAKLEDSAVYLCASSPTNDRGEQYFGPGTRLTVT.

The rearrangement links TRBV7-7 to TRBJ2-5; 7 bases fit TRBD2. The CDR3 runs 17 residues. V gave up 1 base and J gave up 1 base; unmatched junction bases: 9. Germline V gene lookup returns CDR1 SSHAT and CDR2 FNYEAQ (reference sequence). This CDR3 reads CASSLDRRTSPQETQYF. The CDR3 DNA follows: TGTGCCAGCAGCTTAGACAGGAGGACTAGTCCCCAAGAGACCCAGTACTTC.

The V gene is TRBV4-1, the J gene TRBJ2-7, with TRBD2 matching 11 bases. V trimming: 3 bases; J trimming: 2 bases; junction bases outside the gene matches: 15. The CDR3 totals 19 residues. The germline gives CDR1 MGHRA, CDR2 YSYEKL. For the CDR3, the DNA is TGCGCCAGCAGCCACCCCCTGGCTAGCGGGGGGTATCCGCCCTACGAGCAGTACTTC. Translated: CASSHPLASGGYPPYEQYF.

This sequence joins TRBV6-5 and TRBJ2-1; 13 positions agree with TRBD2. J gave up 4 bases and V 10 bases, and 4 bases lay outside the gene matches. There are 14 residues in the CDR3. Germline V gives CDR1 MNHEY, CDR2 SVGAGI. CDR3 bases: TGTGCCACACTAGCGGGAGGGCCTTACAATGAGCAGTTCTTC. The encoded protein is CATLAGGPYNEQFF.

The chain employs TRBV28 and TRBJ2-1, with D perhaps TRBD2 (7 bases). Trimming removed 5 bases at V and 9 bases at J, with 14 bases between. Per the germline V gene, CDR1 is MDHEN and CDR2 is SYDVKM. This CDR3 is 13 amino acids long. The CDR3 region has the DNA TGTGCCAGCAGTACCCGGCGGGGGCCTGAGCAGTTCTTC. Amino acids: CASSTRRGPEQFF.

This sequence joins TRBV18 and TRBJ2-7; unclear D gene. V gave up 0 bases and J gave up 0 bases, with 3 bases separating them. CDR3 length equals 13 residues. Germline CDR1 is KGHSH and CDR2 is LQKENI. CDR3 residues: CASSPPSSYEQYF. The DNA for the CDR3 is TGTGCCAGCTCACCACCCAGCTCCTACGAGCAGTACTTC.

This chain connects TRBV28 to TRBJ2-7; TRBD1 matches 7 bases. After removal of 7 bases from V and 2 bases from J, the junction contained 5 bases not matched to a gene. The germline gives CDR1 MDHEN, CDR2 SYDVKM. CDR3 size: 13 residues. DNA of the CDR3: TGTGCCAGCATCTCGCAGGGGGCCTACGAGCAGTACTTC. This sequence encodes CASISQGAYEQYF.

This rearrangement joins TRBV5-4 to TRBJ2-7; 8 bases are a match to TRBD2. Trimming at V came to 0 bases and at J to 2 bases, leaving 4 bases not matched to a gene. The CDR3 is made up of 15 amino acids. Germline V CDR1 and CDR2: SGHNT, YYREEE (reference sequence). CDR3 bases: TGTGCCAGCAGCTTGGGGAGACTAGCGCCCTACGAGCAGTACTTC. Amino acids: CASSLGRLAPYEQYF.

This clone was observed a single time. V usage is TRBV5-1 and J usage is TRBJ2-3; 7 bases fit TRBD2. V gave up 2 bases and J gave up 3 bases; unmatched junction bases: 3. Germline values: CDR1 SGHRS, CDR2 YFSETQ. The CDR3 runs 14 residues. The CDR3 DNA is TGCGCCAGCAGCTTTGGCGGGAGAACAGATACGCAGTATTTT. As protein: CASSFGGRTDTQYF.

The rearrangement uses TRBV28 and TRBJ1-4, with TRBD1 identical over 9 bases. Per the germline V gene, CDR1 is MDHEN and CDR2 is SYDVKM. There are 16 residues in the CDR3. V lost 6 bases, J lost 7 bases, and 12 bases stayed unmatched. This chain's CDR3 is CASSPPVRTGVEKLFF. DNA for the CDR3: TGTGCCAGCAGCCCTCCGGTACGGACAGGGGTTGAAAAACTGTTTTTT.

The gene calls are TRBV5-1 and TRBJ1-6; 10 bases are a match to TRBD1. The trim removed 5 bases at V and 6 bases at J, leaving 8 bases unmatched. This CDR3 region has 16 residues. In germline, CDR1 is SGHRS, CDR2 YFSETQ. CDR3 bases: TGCGCCAGCAGGTCCGGGACAGGGGCCCGTAATTCACCCCTCCACTTT. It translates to CASRSGTGARNSPLHF.

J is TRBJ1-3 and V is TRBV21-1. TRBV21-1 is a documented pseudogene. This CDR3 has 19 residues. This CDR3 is CASSKPGIIGGYSGNTIYF. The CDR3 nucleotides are TGTGCCAGCAGCAAGCCTGGCATAATCGGCGGCTACTCTGGAAACACCATATATTTT.